What follows are 30 T cell receptor beta chains derived from one specimen sequenced in a study of blood T cell repertoires in COVID-19. Using immunoSEQ multiplex PCR, the repertoire was profiled, and TCRdb retains in-frame clones only, with some absent. The data hold some 300,000 clones, with about 82% observed a single time. Sequences were obtained from peripheral blood. The receptors originated from a woman in her forties or fifties with active or convalescent COVID-19.

The J gene is TRBJ1-1, the V gene TRBV11-2; D possibly corresponds to TRBD1 (5 bases). This CDR3 is built from 15 residues. Trimming cost V 5 bases and J 8 bases, with 21 bases left between them. Germline V gives CDR1 SGHAT, CDR2 FQNNGV. The CDR3 region is CASSHSGGFLREAFF. CDR3 nucleotides: TGTGCCAGCAGCCACAGTGGGGGGTTTCTAAGAGAAGCTTTCTTT.

The V and J genes are TRBV12-3 or TRBV12-4 and TRBJ1-2; D gene unclear. The V end lost 0 bases, the J end lost 8 bases, and 10 bases lay between the germline ends. This CDR3 is built from 13 residues. CDR3: CASSLALGKGYTF. The CDR3 DNA reads as TGTGCCAGCAGTTTAGCACTAGGGAAGGGCTACACCTTC.

The CDR3: CSASGGEPETQYF. DNA for the CDR3: TGCAGTGCTAGTGGCGGGGAACCTGAGACCCAGTACTTC. The chain links TRBV20-1 to TRBJ2-5; perhaps TRBD2 as D (6 bases). V shed 3 bases and J shed 5 bases, with 13 bases lying between them. The CDR3 consists of 13 residues. CDR1 and CDR2 (germline): DFQATT, SNEGSKA (reference sequence).

The CDR3 is CASRERGGANYGYTF. CDR3 in DNA: TGTGCCAGCAGAGAGCGGGGGGGAGCTAACTATGGCTACACCTTC. This chain uses TRBV27 with TRBJ1-2, with a tentative D call TRBD1 (5 bases). The CDR3 is made up of 15 amino acids. The V end lost 6 bases, the J end lost 0 bases, and 14 bases lay between the germline ends. Germline CDR1 is MNHEY and CDR2 is SMNVEV (reference sequence).

The chain carries TRBV5-6 and TRBJ2-6; perhaps TRBD1 as D (6 bases). Germline values: CDR1 SGHDT, CDR2 YYEEEE. The CDR3 consists of 15 residues. Between the trimmed V and J ends, which lost 5 bases and 0 bases, there was a span of 9 bases. The CDR3 DNA reads as TGTGCCAGCAGGGAACAGGGCTCTGGGGCCAACGTCCTGACTTTC. Its translation is CASREQGSGANVLTF.

V is TRBV6-5 and J is TRBJ1-6; 11 nucleotides match TRBD1. The CDR3 has 15 amino acids. Germline V CDR1 and CDR2: MNHEY, SVGAGI. V was clipped by 6 bases and J by 7 bases; unmatched bases: 5. The CDR3 coding sequence is TGTGCCAGCAGATCGGGACAGGGGGTAAATTCACCCCTCCACTTT. The encoded protein is CASRSGQGVNSPLHF.

The genes are TRBV7-9 and TRBJ2-3; 10 bases map to TRBD2. Germline CDR1 and CDR2: SEHNR and FQNEAQ (reference sequence). Unmatched junction bases numbered 9, after V lost 5 bases and J lost 4 bases. The CDR3 contains 16 residues. The CDR3 region is CASSPWTSGRSDTQYF. CDR3 DNA: TGTGCCAGCAGCCCCTGGACTAGCGGAAGGTCAGATACGCAGTATTTT. The full variable domain, in which reference TRBV7-9 and TRBJ2-3 provide the parts outside the CDR3, is DTGVSQNPRHKITKRGQNVTFRCDPISEHNRLYWYRQTLGQGPEFLTYFQNEAQLEKSRLLSDRFSAERPKGSFSTLEIQRTEQGDSAMYLCASSPWTSGRSDTQYFGPGTRLTVL.

J is TRBJ1-6 and V is TRBV7-9, with no clear D. Per the germline V gene, CDR1 is SEHNR and CDR2 is FQNEAQ (reference sequence). The V end lost 1 base, the J end lost 9 bases, and 10 bases lay between the germline ends. This CDR3 has 14 amino acids. The CDR3 loop is CASSLDGVSSPLHF. The CDR3 nucleotides are TGTGCCAGCAGCTTAGACGGGGTTAGTTCACCCCTCCACTTT. Using reference TRBV7-9 and TRBJ1-6 for the parts outside the CDR3, the full variable domain is DTGVSQNPRHKITKRGQNVTFRCDPISEHNRLYWYRQTLGQGPEFLTYFQNEAQLEKSRLLSDRFSAERPKGSFSTLEIQRTEQGDSAMYLCASSLDGVSSPLHFGNGTRLTVT.

This chain uses TRBV18 with TRBJ1-5; D uncertain. V was cut by 1 base and J by 0 bases, with 7 bases left in between. The CDR3 spans 15 residues. CDR1 and CDR2 from the germline V gene are KGHSH and LQKENI. The CDR3 DNA is TGTGCCAGCTCACCACTGGCAGATAGCAATCAGCCCCAGCATTTT. This encodes CASSPLADSNQPQHF.

The V gene is TRBV11-3, the J gene TRBJ2-5; 7 bases map to TRBD2. J gave up 4 bases and V 2 bases, and 7 bases lay outside the gene matches. CDR3 size: 15 residues. Germline V gives CDR1 SGHNT, CDR2 YENEEA. The CDR3 DNA reads as TGTGCCAGCAGCTTAAGCGGGACCATCGGAGAGACCCAGTACTTC. Its protein is CASSLSGTIGETQYF. Filled out from reference TRBV11-3 and TRBJ2-5, the complete variable domain reads EAGVVQSPRYKIIEKKQPVAFWCNPISGHNTLYWYLQNLGQGPELLIRYENEEAVDDSQLPKDRFSAERLKGVDSTLKIQPAELGDSAVYLCASSLSGTIGETQYFGPGTRLLVL.

V gene TRBV5-1 combines with J gene TRBJ2-3, with TRBD2 matching over 7 bases. J gave up 1 base and V 2 bases, and 1 base lay outside the gene matches. CDR1 SGHRS and CDR2 YFSETQ come from the germline V gene. There are 14 residues in the CDR3. CDR3 region: CASSLTSGTDTQYF. The CDR3 DNA follows: TGCGCCAGCAGCTTAACTAGCGGCACAGATACGCAGTATTTT.

V and J are TRBV9 and TRBJ1-4; weak D call: TRBD1 (5 bases). The CDR3 has 15 amino acids. Germline CDR1 reads SGDLS; CDR2 reads YYNGEE. Trimming cost V 3 bases and J 7 bases, with 16 bases left between them. This chain's CDR3 is CASSGGVGFIEKLFF. As DNA, the CDR3 is TGTGCCAGCAGCGGGGGCGTCGGGTTTATTGAAAAACTGTTTTTT.

The chain employs TRBV29-1 and TRBJ2-3, with 13 nucleotides matching TRBD2. The germline gives CDR1 SQVTM, CDR2 ANQGSEA. The CDR3 has 15 amino acids. Losses at the gene ends were 6 bases for V and 0 bases for J; bases not matched to a gene: 3. Here the CDR3 reads CSVGTSGASTDTQYF. In DNA form, the CDR3 reads TGCAGCGTCGGGACTAGCGGGGCTAGCACAGATACGCAGTATTTT.

V gene TRBV2 combines with J gene TRBJ2-1, with 11 bases fitting TRBD2. Germline loops: CDR1 SNHLY, CDR2 FYNNEI. J lost 1 base, V lost 2 bases, and 7 bases had no gene match. The CDR3 is 18 amino acids. CDR3 loop: CASSELAGGPFSYNEQFF. The CDR3 nucleotides are TGTGCCAGCAGTGAACTAGCGGGAGGCCCCTTTTCCTACAATGAGCAGTTCTTC.

CDR3 protein: CASSESGRSKQYF. The CDR3 nucleotides read TGCGCCAGCAGTGAGTCCGGCAGGTCCAAGCAGTACTTC. V is TRBV10-1 and J is TRBJ2-7; D not certain. Trimming took 0 bases from V and 8 from J, leaving 11 bases between them. Germline values: CDR1 WNHNN, CDR2 SYGVQD (reference sequence). The length of the CDR3 is 13 residues.

The chain joins TRBV5-1 to TRBJ1-3; maybe TRBD1 (6 bases). CDR3 length: 17 residues. CDR1 SGHRS and CDR2 YFSETQ come from the germline V gene. The V gene lost 4 bases and the J gene lost 0 bases, with 17 bases spanning the gap. The CDR3 region is CASSRDTSFLSGNTIYF. The CDR3 DNA reads as TGCGCCAGCAGCAGGGACACGTCGTTTCTCTCTGGAAACACCATATATTTT.

This clone was seen a single time. This chain connects TRBV10-2 to TRBJ2-7, with a tentative D call TRBD2 (6 bases). Germline CDR1 reads WSHSY; CDR2 reads SAAADI. V was pared by 0 bases and J by 2 bases, with 20 bases between. CDR3 length equals 18 residues. CDR3 DNA: TGCGCCAGCAGTGAGTCGGGTGGCGGTATCGGGAGCGCCTACGAGCAGTACTTC. It translates to CASSESGGGIGSAYEQYF.

The rearrangement uses TRBV3-1 (or the pseudogene TRBV3-2) and TRBJ2-1, with TRBD2 matching 14 bases. The J segment lost 6 bases and the V segment lost 4 bases, leaving 5 bases of the junction unmatched. Germline loops: CDR1 LGHDT, CDR2 YNNKEL (reference sequence). The CDR3 sequence is 16 residues long. The CDR3 region has the DNA TGTGCCAGCAGCCTACAGACTAGCGGGAGGGCCAATGAGCAGTTCTTC. Its protein is CASSLQTSGRANEQFF.

V usage is TRBV7-2 and J usage is TRBJ1-1; TRBD1 matches at 7 bases. CDR3 size: 15 residues. CDR1 and CDR2 (germline): SGHTA, FQGNSA. With 4 bases clipped from V and 1 base from J, the junction kept 6 bases outside the gene matches. CDR3 nucleotide sequence: TGTGCCAGCAGCTCCACCGGGACAGCGAACACTGAAGCTTTCTTT. Translated, it gives CASSSTGTANTEAFF.

This clone was detected only a few times. The CDR3 sequence: CASGTSGNYNEQFF. For the CDR3, the DNA is TGTGCCAGCGGAACTAGCGGGAACTACAATGAGCAGTTCTTC. This rearrangement joins TRBV28 to TRBJ2-1, with 10 nucleotides matching TRBD2. The germline V gene encodes CDR1 MDHEN and CDR2 SYDVKM. V lost 8 bases to trimming and J lost 3 bases; unmatched junction nucleotides: 4. The CDR3 has 14 amino acids. Looking up the rest from reference TRBV28 and TRBJ2-1 gives the full variable domain: DVKVTQSSRYLVKRTGEKVFLECVQDMDHENMFWYRQDPGLGLRLIYFSYDVKMKEKGDIPEGYSVSREKKERFSLILESASTNQTSMYLCASGTSGNYNEQFFGPGTRLTVL.

V is TRBV18 and J is TRBJ2-2; TRBD2 aligns across 11 bases. Trimming removed 5 bases from V and 4 bases from J; junction bases left unmatched: 15. CDR1 is KGHSH and CDR2 is LQKENI in the germline V gene. The CDR3 length is 19 residues. This CDR3 reads CASSATTSGTRRSTGELFF. CDR3 nucleotide sequence: TGTGCCAGCTCAGCCACGACTAGCGGGACTAGGAGGAGCACCGGGGAGCTGTTTTTT. The whole variable domain, filled in from reference TRBV18 and TRBJ2-2, reads NAGVMQNPRHLVRRRGQEARLRCSPMKGHSHVYWYRQLPEEGLKFMVYLQKENIIDESGMPKERFSAEFPKEGPSILRIQQVVRGDSAAYFCASSATTSGTRRSTGELFFGEGSRLTVL.

The chain has TRBV10-3 and TRBJ2-5; 12 bases map to TRBD2. The V and J ends lost 3 bases and 1 base, in that order; junction bases with no gene match: 3. This CDR3 is 16 amino acids long. Germline CDR1 is ENHRY and CDR2 is SYGVKD. CDR3 sequence reads: CAISDLAGGTQETQYF. The CDR3 DNA reads as TGTGCCATCAGTGACCTAGCGGGAGGGACCCAAGAGACCCAGTACTTC.

J is TRBJ1-5 and V is TRBV19, with D perhaps TRBD1 (5 bases). There are 15 residues in the CDR3. V was cut by 3 bases and J by 0 bases, with 9 bases left in between. From germline, CDR1 is LNHDA and CDR2 SQIVND (reference sequence). CDR3 sequence (DNA): TGTGCCAGTAGTATCCGACAGAATAGCAATCAGCCCCAGCATTTT. Translation: CASSIRQNSNQPQHF.

The rearrangement uses TRBV5-1 and TRBJ2-1, with D maybe TRBD1 (5 bases). The length of the CDR3 is 15 residues. Between the trimmed V and J ends, which lost 0 bases and 3 bases, there was a span of 10 bases. Germline V CDR1 and CDR2: SGHRS, YFSETQ. The CDR3 sequence: CASSLVAGNYNEQFF. The CDR3 nucleotides read TGCGCCAGCAGCTTGGTGGCAGGGAACTACAATGAGCAGTTCTTC.

The chain couples TRBV24-1 to TRBJ2-1, with 8 bases fitting TRBD2. The CDR3 totals 15 residues. The J segment lost 7 bases and the V segment lost 9 bases, leaving 13 bases of the junction unmatched. Looked up from germline, CDR1 is KGHDR and CDR2 is SFDVKD. In nucleotides, the CDR3 is TGTGCCACCGCAGAAGCACGGGAGGGCCGTAATGAGCAGTTCTTC. Protein sequence: CATAEAREGRNEQFF.

This chain connects TRBV6-1 to TRBJ2-7; 9 positions agree with TRBD2. The CDR3 loop spans 15 amino acids. Germline V CDR1 and CDR2: MNHNS, SASEGT. After removal of 1 base from V and 4 bases from J, the junction contained 5 bases not matched to a gene. CDR3 in DNA: TGTGCCAGCAGTGAAGGTCTAGCGGGGATATACGAGCAGTACTTC. Its protein is CASSEGLAGIYEQYF.

The chain uses TRBV27 and TRBJ1-2; tentative D call: TRBD1 (5 bases). V was shortened by 6 bases and J by 7 bases, with 18 bases between the two germline ends. The CDR3 consists of 14 residues. Germline lookup yields CDR1 MNHEY and CDR2 SMNVEV (reference sequence). The CDR3 protein is CASRWEGLSRGYTF. The CDR3 coding sequence is TGTGCCAGCAGATGGGAGGGGTTGTCGCGTGGCTACACCTTC.

In this sample, this clone turned up a few times. Relative to the germline gene, one junction end is altered; a read error may explain this. The chain recombines TRBV7-7 with TRBJ2-7; 11 bases agree with TRBD2. CDR1 and CDR2 from the germline V gene are SSHAT and FNYEAQ (reference sequence). The length of the CDR3 is 16 residues. This chain's CDR3 is CASSLSVLAGEYEQYF. The CDR3 DNA follows: TGTGCTAGCAGCCTCTCCGTACTAGCGGGAGAGTACGAGCAGTACTTC.

This clone was detected once. The J gene is TRBJ1-1, the V gene TRBV6-4; 7 bases map to TRBD1. Per germline, CDR1 MRHNA and CDR2 SNTAGT. This CDR3 has 14 amino acids. V lost 2 bases, J lost 5 bases, and 5 bases stayed unmatched. Here the CDR3 reads CASSDLTGETEAFF. The CDR3 nucleotides read TGTGCCAGCAGTGACCTCACAGGGGAGACTGAAGCTTTCTTT.

This clone was counted a single time. V usage is TRBV4-1 and J usage is TRBJ2-3; 11 nucleotides line up with TRBD2. The CDR3 has 17 residues. J gave up 1 base and V 1 base, and 4 bases lay outside the gene matches. CDR1 is MGHRA and CDR2 is YSYEKL in the germline V gene. As DNA, the CDR3 is TGCGCCAGCAGCCAAGGACTAGCGGGAAGTGGCACAGATACGCAGTATTTT. Translated, it gives CASSQGLAGSGTDTQYF.